This entry describes one T cell receptor (beta chain). Its antigen is undetermined. The read stops 3 residues short of the end of the CDR3; the missing end is completed from the germline J gene. The data were produced by immunoSEQ multiplex PCR, yet TCRdb's version contains in-frame clones alone and is incomplete. The sample totals 45,000 to 50,000 clones; its top ten clones hold 35%. The CDR3 sequence is 14 residues long. Per germline, CDR1 SQVTM and CDR2 ANQGSEA. Trimming removed 3 bases from V and 0 bases from J, with 12 bases in between. The record originates from a study of T cells in women clearing cervical HPV infection. Overall study context: Women with histologically confirmed HPV16-related CIN3 or worse, 2 with invasive cancer, served as cases. Blood came at first lesion visit for cases, post-clearance for controls. Findings of the study overall: Unknown T-cell numbers per sample may underlie the richness differences.

The material sequenced was blood buffy coat. The chain combines TRBV29-1 with TRBJ2-7; possibly TRBD1 for D (7 bases). This sequence originates from a woman between 18 and 69 years old with a cervical HPV16 infection that either progressed to CIN3+ or cleared (not recorded which). CDR3 amino acids: CSVEGQGGSYEQYF. The DNA read from the CDR3 is TGCAGCGTTGAGGGGCAGGGGGGCTCCTACGAG.